A selection of T cell receptor beta chains follows, all from one sample in a study of T-cell memory formation after mild COVID-19. From the 5' RACE reads, TCRdb called clonotypes with MiXCR, one entry per CDR3 protein. Of under 700,000 distinct CDR3 sequences listed, about a fifth were seen once; the top ten hold under 15%. Sample: PBMCs or a T cell subset sorted from them (not recorded which). These receptor sequences come from an adult woman who had mild COVID-19 (a few samples of this study predate the infection). Cell type and time point are not known. Each CDR3 is given with its conserved first and last residue. The D gene is left open where the match is weak. Some rows mark clone size as missing; the rest say once, few, many or name a class of expanded clone.

>TRBJ2-7|.|.|TRBV12-3/TRBV12-4
CASSLFRGEQYF
TGTGCCAGCAGTCTATTCCGGGGCGAGCAGTACTTC
>TRBJ2-5|.|.|TRBV12-3/TRBV12-4
CASSFWGGETQYF
TGTGCCAGCAGTTTTTGGGGAGGAGAGACCCAGTACTTC
>TRBJ2-7|TRBD1|.|TRBV7-7
CASSLGTGDRYEQYF
TGTGCTAGCAGCTTAGGAACAGGGGACAGGTACGAGCAGTACTTC
>TRBJ2-1|TRBD2|.|TRBV6-2/TRBV6-3
CASSWLLAGGEQFF
TGTGCCAGCAGTTGGTTACTAGCGGGTGGTGAGCAGTTCTTC
>TRBJ1-5|TRBD1|.|TRBV19
CASSIGDRINQPQHF
TGTGCCAGTAGTATAGGGGACAGGATCAATCAGCCCCAGCATTTT
>TRBJ2-5|.|.|TRBV25-1
CASSDSGQSTQYF
TGTGCCAGCAGTGACTCCGGACAGTCGACCCAGTACTTC
>TRBJ2-7|TRBD2|.|TRBV24-1
CATSATGLAGAPYEQYF
TGTGCCACCAGTGCTACGGGACTAGCGGGCGCCCCCTACGAGCAGTACTTC
>TRBJ1-5|TRBD1|.|TRBV12-3/TRBV12-4
CASSSRQGAGNQPQHF
TGTGCCAGCAGTTCGCGACAGGGGGCAGGTAATCAGCCCCAGCATTTT
>TRBJ1-1|TRBD1|.|TRBV7-8
CASSFTPGQGYSEAFF
TGTGCCAGCAGCTTCACTCCGGGACAGGGATATTCTGAAGCTTTCTTT
>TRBJ2-1|TRBD2|few|TRBV19
CASSIRGSGRFNEQFF
TGTGCCAGTAGTATACGAGGTAGCGGGAGGTTCAATGAGCAGTTCTTC
>TRBJ2-3|.|.|TRBV5-1
CASRPTNTDTQYF
TGCGCCAGCAGACCGACGAACACAGATACGCAGTATTTT
>TRBJ1-1|.|few|TRBV29-1
CSVRQPNTEAFF
TGCAGCGTCCGACAGCCGAACACTGAAGCTTTCTTT
>TRBJ2-7|TRBD2|.|TRBV7-8
CASSLPRFVSGGVSYEQYF
TGTGCCAGCAGCTTACCCCGCTTTGTTAGCGGGGGTGTCTCCTACGAGCAGTACTTC
>TRBJ2-7|TRBD2|.|TRBV11-2
CASKPLTSDRRNYEQYF
TGTGCCAGCAAACCCCTTACTAGCGATCGTCGAAACTACGAGCAGTACTTC
>TRBJ2-1|.|.|TRBV4-2
CASSLDRDSYNEQFF
TGTGCCAGCAGCCTCGACAGAGACTCCTACAATGAGCAGTTCTTC
>TRBJ2-3|.|.|TRBV11-2
CASSLGVAVPSTDTQYF
TGTGCCAGCAGCTTAGGGGTCGCAGTCCCTAGCACAGATACGCAGTATTTT
>TRBJ2-7|TRBD2|.|TRBV5-4
CAAAAGVSYEQYF
TGTGCTGCGGCAGCGGGGGTTTCCTACGAGCAGTACTTC
>TRBJ1-1|.|.|TRBV7-3
CASSSQGGRAEAFF
TGTGCCAGCAGCTCTCAGGGTGGGCGCGCTGAAGCTTTCTTT
>TRBJ1-2|.|.|TRBV7-9
CASSLAYHGTEANYGYTF
TGTGCCAGCAGCTTAGCTTACCATGGGACCGAAGCTAACTATGGCTACACCTTC
>TRBJ2-7|.|.|TRBV9
CASSVSPNSYEQYF
TGTGCCAGCAGCGTATCACCCAATTCCTACGAGCAGTACTTC
>TRBJ1-4|.|.|TRBV19
CASSLRTANEKLFF
TGTGCCAGTAGTCTACGCACGGCTAATGAAAAACTGTTTTTT
>TRBJ2-7|TRBD2|.|TRBV5-1
CASSSERESYEQYF
TGCGCCAGCAGCTCGGAGCGGGAATCTTACGAGCAGTACTTC
>TRBJ2-5|.|few|TRBV30
CAWSGGRGETQYF
TGTGCCTGGAGTGGTGGAAGGGGAGAGACCCAGTACTTC
>TRBJ2-1|.|.|TRBV5-8
CASSRRPLGSHEQFF
TGTGCCAGCAGCCGTCGGCCTCTAGGGTCTCATGAGCAGTTCTTC
>TRBJ2-1|.|few|TRBV7-9
CASSLGVEDEQFF
TGTGCCAGCAGCTTAGGGGTCGAGGATGAGCAGTTCTTC
>TRBJ1-5|.|.|TRBV2
CASSEAAVEGQPQHF
TGTGCCAGCAGTGAAGCTGCTGTAGAGGGTCAGCCCCAGCATTTT
>TRBJ2-1|TRBD2|.|TRBV11-3
CASSLDHGLAGGEQFF
TGTGCCAGCAGCTTAGATCATGGACTAGCGGGAGGTGAGCAGTTCTTC
>TRBJ2-2|.|.|TRBV5-8
CASSLRMNTGELFF
TGTGCCAGCAGCTTGAGAATGAACACCGGGGAGCTGTTTTTT
>TRBJ1-2|.|few|TRBV30
CAWRWDSGYTF
TGTGCCTGGAGGTGGGATTCCGGCTACACCTTC
>TRBJ2-3|.|.|TRBV30
CAWSVTGGTDTQYF
TGTGCCTGGAGTGTAACGGGCGGCACAGATACGCAGTATTTT
>TRBJ1-1|TRBD1|.|TRBV6-5
CASSYTGGGNTEAFF
TGTGCCAGCAGTTACACAGGGGGTGGTAACACTGAAGCTTTCTTT
>TRBJ2-3|TRBD1|.|TRBV20-1
CSAPRTGTTDTQYF
TGCAGTGCTCCCAGGACAGGGACCACAGATACGCAGTATTTT
>TRBJ1-4|.|.|TRBV4-3
CASSQDPRPDEKLFF
TGCGCCAGCAGCCAAGATCCCCGACCGGATGAAAAACTGTTTTTT
>TRBJ2-7|.|.|TRBV3-1
CASSQSGSSAAEQYF
TGTGCCAGCAGCCAATCTGGATCAAGCGCGGCCGAGCAGTACTTC
>TRBJ2-5|.|many|TRBV7-9
CASSFAQETQYF
TGTGCCAGCAGCTTCGCACAAGAGACCCAGTACTTC
>TRBJ1-1|.|few|TRBV7-9
CASSIAVEKAFF
TGTGCCAGCAGCATAGCGGTAGAGAAAGCTTTCTTT
>TRBJ1-1|.|many|TRBV6-5
CASSYSGAGRGWGNTEAFF
TGTGCCAGCAGTTACTCTGGTGCGGGCAGGGGATGGGGGAACACTGAAGCTTTCTTT
>TRBJ2-5|TRBD2|.|TRBV19
CASSGTSGRPQETQYF
TGTGCCAGTAGTGGGACTAGCGGGAGGCCTCAAGAGACCCAGTACTTC
>TRBJ2-2|TRBD2|few|TRBV6-5
CASSASGRSRELFF
TGTGCCAGCAGCGCTAGCGGGAGGAGCAGGGAGCTGTTTTTT
>TRBJ2-2|TRBD1|.|TRBV5-1
CASSTGSGTGTYTNTGELFF
TGCGCCAGCAGCACAGGTTCCGGGACAGGGACCTATACGAACACCGGGGAGCTGTTTTTT
>TRBJ2-5|.|.|TRBV21-1
CASSKAPRTWRKETQYF
TGTGCCAGCAGCAAAGCCCCTAGGACTTGGAGAAAAGAGACCCAGTACTTC
>TRBJ2-7|.|.|TRBV3-1
CASSQEGLPYEQYF
TGTGCCAGCAGCCAAGAGGGGCTCCCGTACGAGCAGTACTTC
>TRBJ2-3|.|few|TRBV5-1
CASSFDPGRPQYF
TGCGCCAGCAGCTTCGATCCGGGACGGCCGCAGTATTTT
>TRBJ2-1|.|.|TRBV5-6
CASSLGLTYNEQFF
TGTGCCAGCAGCTTGGGACTAACCTACAATGAGCAGTTCTTC
>TRBJ2-5|.|few|TRBV6-2/TRBV6-3
CASGSRGETQYF
TGTGCCAGCGGATCCAGGGGAGAGACCCAGTACTTC
>TRBJ2-2|.|.|TRBV7-8
CASNYRGRQGGELFF
TGTGCCAGCAACTACCGGGGGCGCCAGGGCGGGGAGCTGTTTTTT